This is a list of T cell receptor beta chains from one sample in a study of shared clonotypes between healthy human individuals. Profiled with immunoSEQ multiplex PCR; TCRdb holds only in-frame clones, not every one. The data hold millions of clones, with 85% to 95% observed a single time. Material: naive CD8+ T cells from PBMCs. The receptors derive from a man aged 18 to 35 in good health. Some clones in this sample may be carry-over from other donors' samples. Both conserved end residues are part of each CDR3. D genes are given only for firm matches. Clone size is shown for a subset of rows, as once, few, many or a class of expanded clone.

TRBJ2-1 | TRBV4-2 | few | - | CASSQVADEQFF | TGTGCCAGCAGCCAAGTTGCAGATGAGCAGTTCTTC
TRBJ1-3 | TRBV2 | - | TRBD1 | CASSGTGGSSGNTIYF | TGTGCCAGCAGTGGCACAGGGGGATCCTCTGGAAACACCATATATTTT
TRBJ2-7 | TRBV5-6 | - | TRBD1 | CASRPQGVYEQYF | TGTGCCAGCAGACCACAGGGGGTCTACGAGCAGTACTTC
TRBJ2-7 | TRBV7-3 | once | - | CASSPGGPNEQYF | TGTGCCAGCAGCCCCGGGGGGCCAAACGAGCAGTACTTC
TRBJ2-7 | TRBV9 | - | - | CASSVGRRGEPYEQYF | TGTGCCAGCAGCGTTGGTCGGCGGGGCGAGCCCTACGAGCAGTACTTC
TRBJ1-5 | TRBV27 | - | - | CASSLMAGFPLGQPQHF | TGTGCCAGCAGTTTAATGGCAGGATTCCCCCTTGGTCAGCCCCAGCATTTT
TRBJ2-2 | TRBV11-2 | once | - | CASSSFSDKNTGELFF | TGTGCCAGCAGCTCCTTCTCGGATAAGAACACCGGGGAGCTGTTTTTT
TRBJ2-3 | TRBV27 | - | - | CASTPIPGLDTQYF | TGTGCCAGCACTCCTATCCCGGGTCTGGATACGCAGTATTTT
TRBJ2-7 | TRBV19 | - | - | CASSIVRRGTTYEQYF | TGTGCCAGTAGTATAGTTCGGAGAGGGACAACCTACGAGCAGTACTTC
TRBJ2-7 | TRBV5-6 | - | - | CASSFLSGSSEQYF | TGTGCCAGCAGCTTTCTTTCCGGCAGCTCCGAGCAGTACTTC
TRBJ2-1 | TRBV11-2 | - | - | CASSLGPPSGNEQFF | TGTGCCAGCAGCTTAGGCCCGCCCAGCGGCAATGAGCAGTTCTTC
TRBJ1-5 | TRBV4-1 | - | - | CASSQDRGEWPQHF | TGCGCCAGCAGCCAAGATCGAGGAGAGTGGCCCCAGCATTTT
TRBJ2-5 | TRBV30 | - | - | CAWRSPTGFKETQYF | TGTGCCTGGAGATCCCCTACAGGTTTCAAAGAGACCCAGTACTTC
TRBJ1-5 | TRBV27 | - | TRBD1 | CASRPTGGSQPQHF | TGTGCCAGCAGACCGACAGGGGGAAGCCAGCCCCAGCATTTT
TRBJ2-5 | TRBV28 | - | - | CASSLGQGNQETQYF | TGTGCCAGCAGTCTTGGTCAGGGGAACCAAGAGACCCAGTACTTC
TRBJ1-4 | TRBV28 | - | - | CASSFFTNEKLFF | TGTGCCAGCAGTTTTTTCACTAATGAAAAACTGTTTTTT
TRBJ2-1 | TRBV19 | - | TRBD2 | CASSIEYSGRSYNEQFF | TGTGCCAGTAGTATAGAGTATAGCGGGAGGTCCTACAATGAGCAGTTCTTC
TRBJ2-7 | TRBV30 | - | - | CAWSVAASYEQYF | TGTGCCTGGAGTGTTGCCGCTTCCTACGAGCAGTACTTC
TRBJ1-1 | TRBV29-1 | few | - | CSVHGGGNTEAFF | TGCAGCGTGCACGGTGGGGGAAACACTGAAGCTTTCTTT
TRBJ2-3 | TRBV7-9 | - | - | CASSYPILGADTQYF | TGTGCCAGCAGCTACCCTATCTTGGGGGCAGATACGCAGTATTTT
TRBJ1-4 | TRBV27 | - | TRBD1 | CASSLLSDRGLYEKLFF | TGTGCCAGCAGTTTACTCAGTGACAGGGGGCTGTATGAAAAACTGTTTTTT
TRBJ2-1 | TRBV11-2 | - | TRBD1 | CASRLGTDNEQFF | TGTGCCAGCAGGCTAGGGACAGACAATGAGCAGTTCTTC
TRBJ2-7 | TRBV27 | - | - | CASKDPSYEQYF | TGTGCCAGCAAGGACCCATCCTACGAGCAGTACTTC
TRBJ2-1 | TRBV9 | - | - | CASSARSAELNEQFF | TGTGCCAGCAGCGCCCGATCCGCCGAACTCAATGAGCAGTTCTTC
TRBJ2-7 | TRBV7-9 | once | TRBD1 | CASSSRDSYEQYF | TGTGCCAGCAGCAGCCGGGACAGCTACGAGCAGTACTTC
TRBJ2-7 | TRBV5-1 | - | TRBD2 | CASSPTGLAGEFEQYF | TGCGCCAGCAGCCCCACGGGACTAGCGGGGGAGTTCGAGCAGTACTTC
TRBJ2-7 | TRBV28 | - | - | CASSYSDSYEQYF | TGTGCCAGCAGTTACTCGGACAGCTACGAGCAGTACTTC
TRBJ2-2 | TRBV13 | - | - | CASSLAYTGELFF | TGTGCCAGCAGCTTAGCTTACACCGGGGAGCTGTTTTTT
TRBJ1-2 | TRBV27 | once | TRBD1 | CASSITGDYGYTF | TGTGCCAGCAGTATTACAGGGGACTATGGCTACACCTTC
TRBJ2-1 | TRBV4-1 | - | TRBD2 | CASSQAPRTSGRAYEQFF | TGCGCCAGCAGCCAAGCTCCTCGGACTAGCGGGAGGGCATATGAGCAGTTCTTC
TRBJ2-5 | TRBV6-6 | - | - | CASTDRPRGETQYF | TGTGCCAGCACCGACCGCCCGCGGGGAGAGACCCAGTACTTC
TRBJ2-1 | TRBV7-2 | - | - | CASSLALPGTVYNEQFF | TGTGCCAGCAGCTTAGCTCTCCCCGGGACGGTATACAATGAGCAGTTCTTC
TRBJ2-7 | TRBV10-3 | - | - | CAIRDTRLGVEQYF | TGTGCCATCAGAGATACCCGCCTCGGGGTAGAGCAGTACTTC
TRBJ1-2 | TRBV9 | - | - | CASSVPGLEDPQPISAYTF | TGTGCCAGCAGCGTTCCGGGACTGGAGGACCCACAGCCTATTTCGGCCTACACCTTC
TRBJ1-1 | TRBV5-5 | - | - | CASSPPQDREAFF | TGTGCCAGCAGCCCTCCTCAAGACCGCGAAGCTTTCTTT
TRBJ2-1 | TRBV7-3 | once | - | CASSVGGPGYEQFF | TGTGCCAGCAGCGTAGGGGGTCCCGGTTATGAGCAGTTCTTC
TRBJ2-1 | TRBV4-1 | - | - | CASSQVGSYNEQFF | TGCGCCAGCAGCCAAGTTGGCTCGTACAATGAGCAGTTCTTC
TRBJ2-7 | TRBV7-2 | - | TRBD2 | CASSSIAGWGYEQYF | TGTGCCAGCAGCTCTATAGCGGGATGGGGCTACGAGCAGTACTTC
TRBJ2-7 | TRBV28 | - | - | CASSSRGSLGEQYF | TGTGCCAGCAGTTCTCGGGGGTCGCTCGGCGAGCAGTACTTC
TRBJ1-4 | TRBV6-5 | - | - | CASSYPTAADEKLFF | TGTGCCAGCAGTTACCCGACAGCTGCGGATGAAAAACTGTTTTTT
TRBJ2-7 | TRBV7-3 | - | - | CASSLGTAYEQYF | TGTGCCAGCAGCCTCGGGACCGCCTACGAGCAGTACTTC
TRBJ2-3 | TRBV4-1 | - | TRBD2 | CASTHAGGGSGPSTDTQYF | TGCGCCAGCACCCACGCCGGGGGTGGTAGCGGGCCGAGCACAGATACGCAGTATTTT
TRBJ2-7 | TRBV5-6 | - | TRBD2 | CASSQLGLANYEQYF | TGTGCCAGCAGCCAATTAGGACTAGCGAACTACGAGCAGTACTTC
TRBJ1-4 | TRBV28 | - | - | CASRPTGEEKLFF | TGTGCCAGCAGGCCCACGGGGGAGGAAAAACTGTTTTTT
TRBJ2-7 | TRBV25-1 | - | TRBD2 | CASSTPTSGISEQYF | TGTGCCAGCAGTACGCCGACTAGCGGGATCTCCGAGCAGTACTTC
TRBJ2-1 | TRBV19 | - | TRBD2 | CASSLAGEDYNEQFF | TGTGCCAGTAGTTTGGCGGGAGAGGACTACAATGAGCAGTTCTTC
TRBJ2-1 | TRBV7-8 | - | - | CASSDRDEQFF | TGTGCCAGCAGCGACCGGGATGAGCAGTTCTTC